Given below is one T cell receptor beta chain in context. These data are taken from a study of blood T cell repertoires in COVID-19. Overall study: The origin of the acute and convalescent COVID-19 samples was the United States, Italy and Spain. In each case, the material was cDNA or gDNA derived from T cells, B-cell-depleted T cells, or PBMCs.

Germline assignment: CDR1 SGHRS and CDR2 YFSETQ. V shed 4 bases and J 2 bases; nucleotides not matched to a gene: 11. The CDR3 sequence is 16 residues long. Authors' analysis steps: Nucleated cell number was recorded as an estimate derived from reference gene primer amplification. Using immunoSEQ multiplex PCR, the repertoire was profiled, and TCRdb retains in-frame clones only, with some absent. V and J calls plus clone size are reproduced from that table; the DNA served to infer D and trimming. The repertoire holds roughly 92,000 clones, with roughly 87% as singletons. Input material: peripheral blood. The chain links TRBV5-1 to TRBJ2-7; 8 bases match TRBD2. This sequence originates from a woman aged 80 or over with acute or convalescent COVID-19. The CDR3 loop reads CASSPGGRSGPYEQYF. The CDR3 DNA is TGCGCCAGCAGCCCGGGGGGGAGGAGTGGGCCCTACGAGCAGTACTTC.